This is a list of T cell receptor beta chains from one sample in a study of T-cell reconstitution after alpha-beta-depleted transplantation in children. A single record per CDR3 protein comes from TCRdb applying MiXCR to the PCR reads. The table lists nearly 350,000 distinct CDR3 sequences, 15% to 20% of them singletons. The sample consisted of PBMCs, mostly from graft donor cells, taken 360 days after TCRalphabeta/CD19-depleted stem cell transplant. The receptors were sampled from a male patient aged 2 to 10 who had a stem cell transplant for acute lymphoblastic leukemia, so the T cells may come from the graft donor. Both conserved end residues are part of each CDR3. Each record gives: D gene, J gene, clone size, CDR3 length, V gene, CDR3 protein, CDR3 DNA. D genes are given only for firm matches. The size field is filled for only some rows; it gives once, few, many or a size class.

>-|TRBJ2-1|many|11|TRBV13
CASSLFDEQFF
TGTGCCAGCAGCTTGTTCGATGAGCAGTTCTTC
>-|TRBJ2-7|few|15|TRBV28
CASSFPPGVATEQYF
TGTGCCAGCAGTTTCCCCCCCGGCGTGGCGACCGAGCAGTACTTC
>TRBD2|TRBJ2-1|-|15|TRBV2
CASRTGTSRGNEQFF
TGTGCCAGCAGGACCGGGACTAGTAGGGGAAATGAGCAGTTCTTC
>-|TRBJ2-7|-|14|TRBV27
CASSLRGWSYEQYF
TGTGCCAGCAGTTTAAGGGGCTGGTCCTACGAGCAGTACTTC
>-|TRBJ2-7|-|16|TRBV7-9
CASSLVVGPSSYEQYF
TGTGCCAGCAGCTTAGTTGTGGGGCCCTCCTCCTACGAGCAGTACTTC
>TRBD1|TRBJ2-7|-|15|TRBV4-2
CASSQEDRGNYEQYF
TGTGCCAGCAGCCAAGAGGACAGGGGAAACTACGAGCAGTACTTC
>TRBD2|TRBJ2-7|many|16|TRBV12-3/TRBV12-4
CASSLALAGVLYEQYF
TGTGCCAGCAGTTTAGCGCTAGCGGGAGTTCTATACGAGCAGTACTTC
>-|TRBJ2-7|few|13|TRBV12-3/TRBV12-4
CASSTGGPYEQYF
TGTGCCAGTAGTACTGGGGGACCCTACGAGCAGTACTTC
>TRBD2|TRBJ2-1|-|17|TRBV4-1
CASSQEGGLAYYNEQFF
TGCGCCAGCAGCCAAGAGGGGGGACTAGCGTACTACAATGAGCAGTTCTTC
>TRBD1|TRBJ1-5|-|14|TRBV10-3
CAISQTGNNQPQHF
TGTGCCATCAGCCAGACAGGGAACAATCAGCCCCAGCATTTT
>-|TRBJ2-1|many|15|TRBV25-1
CASSEPAHFNNEQFF
TGTGCCAGCAGTGAACCAGCCCACTTCAACAATGAGCAGTTCTTC
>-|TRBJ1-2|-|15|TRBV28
CASSLAGMTNYGYTF
TGTGCCAGCAGTTTAGCGGGCATGACAAACTATGGCTACACCTTC
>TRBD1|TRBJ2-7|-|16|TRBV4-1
CASSQVVPGQGHEQYF
TGCGCCAGCAGCCAAGTAGTACCGGGACAGGGCCACGAGCAGTACTTC
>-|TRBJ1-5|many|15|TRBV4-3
CASSQVSGGNQPQHF
TGCGCCAGCAGCCAAGTTTCGGGGGGCAATCAGCCCCAGCATTTT
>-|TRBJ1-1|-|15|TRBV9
CASSVAQGLNTEAFF
TGTGCCAGCAGCGTTGCCCAGGGGTTGAACACTGAAGCTTTCTTT
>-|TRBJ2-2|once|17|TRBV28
CASSFRLKGRITGELFF
TGTGCCAGCAGTTTTCGTCTAAAGGGAAGAATCACCGGGGAGCTGTTTTTT
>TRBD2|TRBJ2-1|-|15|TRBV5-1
CASSFRLAGVNEQFF
TGCGCCAGCAGCTTCCGACTAGCGGGGGTCAATGAGCAGTTCTTC
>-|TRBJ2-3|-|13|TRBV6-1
CASTLSEGDTQYF
TGTGCCAGCACCCTTTCCGAGGGAGATACGCAGTATTTT
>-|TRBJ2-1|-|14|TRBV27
CASSFGGLYNEQFF
TGTGCCAGCAGTTTTGGAGGACTTTACAATGAGCAGTTCTTC
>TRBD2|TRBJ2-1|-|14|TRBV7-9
CAISSGTSYNEQFF
TGTGCCATTTCTAGCGGGACGTCCTACAATGAGCAGTTCTTC
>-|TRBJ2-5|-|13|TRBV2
CASSDLGKETQYF
TGTGCCAGCAGCGACCTAGGGAAGGAGACCCAGTACTTC
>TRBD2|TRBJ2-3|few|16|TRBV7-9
CASSLGSGLDEDTQYF
TGTGCCAGCAGCTTAGGGTCGGGACTAGATGAAGATACGCAGTATTTT
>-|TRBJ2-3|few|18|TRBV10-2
CASSGSAPSTDGGDTQYF
TGCGCCAGCAGTGGATCAGCTCCTAGCACTGATGGTGGGGATACGCAGTATTTT
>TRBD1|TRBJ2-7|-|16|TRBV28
CASSGLGTGTSYEQYF
TGTGCCAGCAGTGGCCTGGGGACAGGGACCTCCTACGAGCAGTACTTC
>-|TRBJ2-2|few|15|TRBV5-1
CASRPAGENTGELFF
TGCGCCAGCAGGCCGGCAGGGGAGAACACCGGGGAGCTGTTTTTT
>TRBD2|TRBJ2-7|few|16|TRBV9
CASSVGASGKSYEQYF
TGTGCCAGCAGCGTAGGGGCTAGCGGGAAGTCATACGAGCAGTACTTC
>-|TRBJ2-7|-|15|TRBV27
CASSFTGVAPYEQYF
TGTGCCAGCAGTTTTACGGGGGTAGCCCCCTACGAGCAGTACTTC
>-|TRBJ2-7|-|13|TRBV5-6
CASRGELTHEQYF
TGTGCCAGCAGGGGGGAACTAACCCACGAGCAGTACTTC
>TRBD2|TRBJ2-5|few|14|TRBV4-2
CASSHGLAEETQYF
TGTGCCAGCAGCCACGGACTAGCGGAAGAGACCCAGTACTTC
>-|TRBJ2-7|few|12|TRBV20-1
CSASRRIYEQYF
TGCAGTGCTAGTAGGCGCATTTACGAGCAGTACTTC
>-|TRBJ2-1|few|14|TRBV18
CASSPTRAHNEQFF
TGTGCCAGCTCACCAACTAGGGCCCACAATGAGCAGTTCTTC
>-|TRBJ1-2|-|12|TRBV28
CASSFGGGGYTF
TGTGCCAGCAGTTTTGGGGGCGGTGGCTACACCTTC
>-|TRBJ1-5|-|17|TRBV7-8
CAMGPGWPRGVNQPQHF
TGTGCCATGGGCCCTGGATGGCCGCGGGGGGTTAATCAGCCCCAGCATTTT
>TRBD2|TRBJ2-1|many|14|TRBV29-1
CSVGWLAGYNEQFF
TGCAGCGTTGGGTGGCTAGCGGGTTACAATGAGCAGTTCTTC
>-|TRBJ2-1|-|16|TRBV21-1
CASSPQQCSGRYEQFF
TGTGCCAGCAGCCCCCAACAGTGCAGTGGAAGATATGAGCAGTTCTTC
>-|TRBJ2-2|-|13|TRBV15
CATSREGGGELFF
TGTGCCACCAGCAGGGAGGGTGGCGGGGAGCTGTTTTTT
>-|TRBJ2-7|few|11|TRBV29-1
CSVAVSYEQYF
TGCAGCGTTGCTGTCTCCTACGAGCAGTACTTC